Listed below are T cell receptor beta chains from one sample, sequenced in a study of PD-L1 blockade in urothelial cancer. Method: immunoSEQ multiplex PCR; TCRdb's copy keeps in-frame clones and lacks some. There are more than 40,000 clones in the sample; 86% occur only once, and 16% lies in the top ten. Sequenced here: PBMCs, sampled around atezolizumab (anti-PD-L1) treatment. These receptors originate from a man in his sixties with urothelial cancer. The CDR3 runs from the conserved cysteine through the conserved F or W. Fields, in order: V gene, D gene, clone size, J gene, CDR3 protein, CDR3 DNA. The D gene is left open where the match is weak. Size is omitted from some rows. Given values are once, few, many or a class for expanded clones.

v_call: TRBV7-9; d_call: NA; clone_size: NA; j_call: TRBJ2-1; cdr3_aa: CASSLGGTGNEQFF; cdr3_nt: TGTGCCAGCAGCTTAGGAGGGACTGGGAATGAGCAGTTCTTC
v_call: TRBV5-1; d_call: TRBD1; clone_size: NA; j_call: TRBJ1-6; cdr3_aa: CASSGDRGASPLHF; cdr3_nt: TGCGCCAGCAGCGGGGACAGGGGAGCATCACCCCTCCACTTT
v_call: TRBV19; d_call: TRBD1; clone_size: few; j_call: TRBJ2-2; cdr3_aa: CASSGTGGHTGELFF; cdr3_nt: TGTGCCAGTAGTGGGACAGGGGGCCACACCGGGGAGCTGTTTTTT
v_call: TRBV7-2; d_call: TRBD2; clone_size: NA; j_call: TRBJ2-3; cdr3_aa: CASSLPETGAGVGFDTQYF; cdr3_nt: TGTGCCAGCAGCTTACCCGAAACCGGGGCGGGAGTAGGTTTCGATACGCAGTATTTT
v_call: TRBV30; d_call: NA; clone_size: NA; j_call: TRBJ1-2; cdr3_aa: CAWSVGFRTATYGYTF; cdr3_nt: TGTGCCTGGAGTGTAGGATTTCGGACAGCCACTTATGGCTACACCTTC
v_call: TRBV6-1; d_call: NA; clone_size: NA; j_call: TRBJ1-1; cdr3_aa: CASSASNRNTEAFF; cdr3_nt: TGTGCCAGCAGCGCCTCCAACAGAAACACTGAAGCTTTCTTT
v_call: TRBV7-9; d_call: TRBD2; clone_size: NA; j_call: TRBJ2-3; cdr3_aa: CASSGGTRRDTQYF; cdr3_nt: TGTGCCAGCAGCGGAGGGACTAGACGAGATACGCAGTATTTT
v_call: TRBV29-1; d_call: TRBD1; clone_size: NA; j_call: TRBJ2-2; cdr3_aa: CSVEGTGGGGLFF; cdr3_nt: TGCAGCGTTGAGGGGACAGGTGGAGGGGGGCTGTTTTTT
v_call: TRBV9; d_call: TRBD1; clone_size: NA; j_call: TRBJ2-7; cdr3_aa: CASSPRPGTGDEQYF; cdr3_nt: TGTGCCAGCAGCCCACGTCCCGGGACAGGGGACGAGCAGTACTTC
v_call: TRBV28; d_call: NA; clone_size: NA; j_call: TRBJ2-7; cdr3_aa: CASSLLTRNEQYF; cdr3_nt: TGTGCCAGCAGTCTCCTGACTAGAAACGAGCAGTACTTC
v_call: TRBV27; d_call: NA; clone_size: NA; j_call: TRBJ1-4; cdr3_aa: CASSKTELNEKLFF; cdr3_nt: TGTGCCAGCAGTAAGACAGAACTTAATGAAAAACTGTTTTTT
v_call: TRBV19; d_call: NA; clone_size: NA; j_call: TRBJ2-1; cdr3_aa: CASGPPTSWNEQFF; cdr3_nt: TGTGCCAGTGGGCCCCCGACTAGTTGGAATGAGCAGTTCTTC
v_call: TRBV5-1; d_call: TRBD1; clone_size: few; j_call: TRBJ1-1; cdr3_aa: CASSLSGTGGRSEAFF; cdr3_nt: TGCGCCAGCAGCTTGTCCGGGACAGGGGGCAGGTCTGAAGCTTTCTTT
v_call: TRBV5-6; d_call: NA; clone_size: NA; j_call: TRBJ1-5; cdr3_aa: CASSLTNQPQHF; cdr3_nt: TGTGCCAGCAGCTTGACAAATCAGCCCCAGCATTTT
v_call: TRBV11-3; d_call: NA; clone_size: NA; j_call: TRBJ1-5; cdr3_aa: CASSPGGGGQGSGNQPQHF; cdr3_nt: TGTGCCAGCAGCCCGGGGGGGGGCGGGCAGGGGTCGGGCAATCAGCCCCAGCATTTT
v_call: TRBV7-6; d_call: NA; clone_size: once; j_call: TRBJ2-1; cdr3_aa: CASSLNPSGEQFF; cdr3_nt: TGTGCCAGCAGCTTAAACCCCTCGGGAGAGCAGTTCTTC
v_call: TRBV15; d_call: NA; clone_size: NA; j_call: TRBJ2-1; cdr3_aa: CATSSIGQPNYNEQFF; cdr3_nt: TGTGCCACCAGCAGCATAGGACAACCCAATTACAATGAGCAGTTCTTC
v_call: TRBV5-6; d_call: TRBD1; clone_size: few; j_call: TRBJ1-1; cdr3_aa: CASSPKDRSYTEAFF; cdr3_nt: TGTGCCAGCAGCCCGAAGGACAGGTCATACACTGAAGCTTTCTTT
v_call: TRBV11-2; d_call: NA; clone_size: NA; j_call: TRBJ1-2; cdr3_aa: CASSLGQGGGYTF; cdr3_nt: TGTGCCAGCAGCTTAGGGCAGGGCGGCGGCTACACCTTC
v_call: TRBV5-6; d_call: NA; clone_size: NA; j_call: TRBJ1-2; cdr3_aa: CASSLAIRDGYTF; cdr3_nt: TGTGCCAGCAGCTTGGCTATCAGGGATGGCTACACCTTC
v_call: TRBV27; d_call: TRBD1; clone_size: few; j_call: TRBJ1-5; cdr3_aa: CASSRQGTNQPQHF; cdr3_nt: TGTGCCAGCAGCCGACAGGGTACCAATCAGCCCCAGCATTTT
v_call: TRBV7-3; d_call: TRBD1; clone_size: NA; j_call: TRBJ1-2; cdr3_aa: CASSRGQFYGYTF; cdr3_nt: TGTGCCAGCAGCCGGGGACAGTTCTATGGCTACACCTTC
v_call: TRBV7-8; d_call: TRBD1; clone_size: few; j_call: TRBJ1-5; cdr3_aa: CASSLSRREGAGQPQHF; cdr3_nt: TGTGCCAGCAGCTTATCCCGGCGGGAGGGGGCGGGTCAGCCCCAGCATTTT
v_call: TRBV6-1; d_call: TRBD2; clone_size: NA; j_call: TRBJ2-1; cdr3_aa: CASSLAGGPDEQFF; cdr3_nt: TGTGCCAGCAGCCTAGCGGGAGGGCCCGATGAGCAGTTCTTC
v_call: TRBV7-2; d_call: TRBD1; clone_size: NA; j_call: TRBJ1-1; cdr3_aa: CASSQDRDTEAFF; cdr3_nt: TGTGCCAGCAGCCAGGACAGGGACACTGAAGCTTTCTTT
v_call: TRBV7-3; d_call: NA; clone_size: NA; j_call: TRBJ1-2; cdr3_aa: CASSLPDGDGYTF; cdr3_nt: TGTGCCAGCAGCTTACCGGACGGGGATGGCTACACCTTC
v_call: TRBV10-3; d_call: TRBD1; clone_size: NA; j_call: TRBJ2-1; cdr3_aa: CAIRQGEYNEQFF; cdr3_nt: TGTGCCATTAGACAGGGGGAATACAATGAGCAGTTCTTC
v_call: TRBV11-2; d_call: TRBD1; clone_size: NA; j_call: TRBJ1-1; cdr3_aa: CASSSQGTANTEAFF; cdr3_nt: TGTGCCAGCAGCTCCCAAGGGACAGCGAACACTGAAGCTTTCTTT
v_call: TRBV12-5; d_call: TRBD2; clone_size: NA; j_call: TRBJ2-3; cdr3_aa: CASGLSTTSGGTDTQYF; cdr3_nt: TGTGCTAGTGGTTTGTCCACGACTAGCGGGGGAACAGATACGCAGTATTTT
v_call: TRBV2; d_call: NA; clone_size: NA; j_call: TRBJ1-1; cdr3_aa: CASSLTRTPPRSEAFF; cdr3_nt: TGTGCCAGCAGTTTAACGAGGACACCTCCGAGGTCTGAAGCTTTCTTT
v_call: TRBV4-2; d_call: TRBD2; clone_size: NA; j_call: TRBJ2-7; cdr3_aa: CASSQELAGREQYF; cdr3_nt: TGTGCCAGCAGCCAAGAGCTAGCGGGAAGGGAGCAGTACTTC
v_call: TRBV7-3; d_call: NA; clone_size: NA; j_call: TRBJ2-2; cdr3_aa: CASSPIQGPGELFF; cdr3_nt: TGTGCCAGCAGCCCAATACAGGGTCCCGGGGAGCTGTTTTTT
v_call: TRBV7-6; d_call: NA; clone_size: NA; j_call: TRBJ1-1; cdr3_aa: CASSLNGNTEAFF; cdr3_nt: TGTGCCAGCAGCTTAAACGGGAACACTGAAGCTTTCTTT
v_call: TRBV7-2; d_call: NA; clone_size: NA; j_call: TRBJ2-7; cdr3_aa: CASSPPRAGKNYEQYF; cdr3_nt: TGTGCCAGCAGCCCCCCTCGGGCGGGGAAAAACTACGAGCAGTACTTC
v_call: TRBV7-2; d_call: TRBD2; clone_size: NA; j_call: TRBJ2-7; cdr3_aa: CASSGRSSGRGRAFHEQYF; cdr3_nt: TGTGCCAGCAGCGGTAGATCCAGCGGGAGAGGTAGGGCGTTCCACGAGCAGTACTTC
v_call: TRBV9; d_call: TRBD1; clone_size: NA; j_call: TRBJ1-1; cdr3_aa: CASSVRREGAGIEAFF; cdr3_nt: TGTGCCAGCAGCGTACGGAGAGAGGGGGCTGGTATTGAAGCTTTCTTT
v_call: TRBV5-1; d_call: NA; clone_size: NA; j_call: TRBJ2-1; cdr3_aa: CASRLGAYEQFF; cdr3_nt: TGCGCCAGCAGGTTGGGGGCATATGAGCAGTTCTTC
v_call: TRBV7-9; d_call: NA; clone_size: NA; j_call: TRBJ2-7; cdr3_aa: CASSLGQGYGSEQYF; cdr3_nt: TGTGCCAGCAGCTTAGGTCAGGGCTACGGGTCCGAGCAGTACTTC
v_call: TRBV7-6; d_call: NA; clone_size: NA; j_call: TRBJ1-3; cdr3_aa: CASSSTPGQPYSGNTIYF; cdr3_nt: TGTGCCAGCAGTTCTACCCCCGGACAGCCCTACTCTGGAAACACCATATATTTT
v_call: TRBV9; d_call: TRBD2; clone_size: once; j_call: TRBJ2-7; cdr3_aa: CASSARFREGRYEQYF; cdr3_nt: TGTGCCAGCAGCGCCCGGTTCCGGGAGGGGAGGTACGAGCAGTACTTC
v_call: TRBV6-1; d_call: TRBD1; clone_size: NA; j_call: TRBJ2-7; cdr3_aa: CASRQGAYEQYF; cdr3_nt: TGTGCCAGCAGGCAGGGGGCCTACGAGCAGTACTTC
v_call: TRBV11-2; d_call: NA; clone_size: once; j_call: TRBJ2-5; cdr3_aa: CASSSSRETQYF; cdr3_nt: TGTGCCAGCAGCTCCTCGAGGGAGACCCAGTACTTC
v_call: TRBV28; d_call: TRBD1; clone_size: NA; j_call: TRBJ1-5; cdr3_aa: CASSGSRTGAQPQHF; cdr3_nt: TGTGCCAGCAGCGGGAGTCGCACAGGGGCTCAGCCCCAGCATTTT
v_call: TRBV7-9; d_call: NA; clone_size: NA; j_call: TRBJ2-3; cdr3_aa: CASSLSRGADTQYF; cdr3_nt: TGTGCCAGCAGCTTATCGCGGGGCGCAGATACGCAGTATTTT
v_call: TRBV7-2; d_call: NA; clone_size: NA; j_call: TRBJ2-7; cdr3_aa: CASSLPSSLGEQYF; cdr3_nt: TGTGCCAGCAGCTTACCTAGCTCACTGGGGGAGCAGTACTTC
v_call: TRBV29-1; d_call: TRBD2; clone_size: NA; j_call: TRBJ2-5; cdr3_aa: CSVVDSGRAQYF; cdr3_nt: TGCAGCGTTGTAGACAGCGGGAGGGCCCAGTACTTC
v_call: TRBV6-4; d_call: NA; clone_size: NA; j_call: TRBJ2-1; cdr3_aa: CASSDPPESGMIF; cdr3_nt: TGTGCCAGCAGTGACCCGCCCGAATCAGGAATGATCTTC
v_call: TRBV4-2; d_call: NA; clone_size: NA; j_call: TRBJ2-2; cdr3_aa: CASSHPDWRNTGELFF; cdr3_nt: TGTGCCAGCAGCCACCCCGACTGGAGGAACACCGGGGAGCTGTTTTTT
v_call: TRBV2; d_call: NA; clone_size: NA; j_call: TRBJ1-2; cdr3_aa: CASSGGTRDYGYTF; cdr3_nt: TGTGCCAGCAGCGGTGGGACACGGGACTATGGCTACACCTTC
v_call: TRBV27; d_call: NA; clone_size: NA; j_call: TRBJ1-3; cdr3_aa: CASSSPGMGNTIYF; cdr3_nt: TGTGCCAGCAGTTCCCCGGGGATGGGAAACACCATATATTTT
v_call: TRBV21-1; d_call: NA; clone_size: NA; j_call: TRBJ2-1; cdr3_aa: CASSKEGRTDKHNEQFF; cdr3_nt: TGTGCCAGCAGCAAAGAAGGGAGGACGGACAAGCACAATGAGCAGTTCTTC
v_call: TRBV5-4; d_call: NA; clone_size: NA; j_call: TRBJ2-1; cdr3_aa: CASTQGNAFSEQFF; cdr3_nt: TGTGCCAGCACCCAGGGGAATGCATTCAGTGAGCAGTTCTTC
v_call: TRBV6-5; d_call: NA; clone_size: NA; j_call: TRBJ1-1; cdr3_aa: CASRPFDRPNTEAFF; cdr3_nt: TGTGCCAGCCGTCCCTTCGACAGGCCGAACACTGAAGCTTTCTTT
v_call: TRBV5-6; d_call: NA; clone_size: once; j_call: TRBJ2-1; cdr3_aa: CASSSYNEQFF; cdr3_nt: TGTGCCAGCAGCTCTTACAATGAGCAGTTCTTC
v_call: TRBV2; d_call: NA; clone_size: once; j_call: TRBJ1-1; cdr3_aa: CASSPDQGFGEAFF; cdr3_nt: TGTGCCAGCAGCCCGGATCAGGGTTTTGGGGAAGCTTTCTTT